These T cell receptor beta chains were read from a single sample in a study of neurological immune-mediated disorders. TCRdb reprocessed the 5' RACE reads with MiXCR, giving one entry per CDR3 protein. The sample has about 44,000 distinct CDR3 sequences; 20% to 25% are singletons. Sequenced input: PBMCs. These receptors all stem from a man aged 60 to 69 with HTLV-1-associated myelopathy (HAM/TSP). Each CDR3 is given without its conserved first and last residue.

v_call	j_call	cdr3_aa
TRBV25-1	TRBJ2-1	ASSEDRGLGNEQF
TRBV5-1	TRBJ2-4	ASSSEPPGALKNIQY
TRBV20-1	TRBJ1-1	SARVYGTGNSNTEAF
TRBV10-3	TRBJ1-6	ATRQGAENSPLH
TRBV29-1	TRBJ1-1	SVSPRQMNTEAF
TRBV29-1	TRBJ1-2	SAVDSRLYGYT
TRBV7-3	TRBJ2-3	ASSLTGIRDTQY
TRBV4-2	TRBJ2-7	ASSHADRVKPYEQY
TRBV20-1	TRBJ2-3	SAGSVERAGPGTQY
TRBV19	TRBJ2-3	ASSIQGTDTQY
TRBV5-1	TRBJ2-7	ASSPDRGLYEQY
TRBV20-1	TRBJ2-5	SAYLLAGQETQY
TRBV7-9	TRBJ1-1	ATIVDRENTEAF
TRBV7-6	TRBJ2-5	ASSLVVGPRETQY
TRBV29-1	TRBJ1-2	SGSTGDYGYT
TRBV5-1	TRBJ1-6	ASSFGQVDNSPLH
TRBV11-2	TRBJ1-3	ASSPRGNRGNTIY
TRBV25-1	TRBJ2-3	ASSEDRGLLAGGPRTDTQY
TRBV12-3/TRBV12-4	TRBJ2-5	ASSWAGGETQY
TRBV7-9	TRBJ2-7	VSSFGQYEQY
TRBV7-2	TRBJ2-5	ASSFRWVTDLETQY
TRBV3-1	TRBJ2-5	ASSPGGARY
TRBV7-8	TRBJ2-1	ASSSIPGLRNGEQF
TRBV4-1	TRBJ1-5	ASSQSGVRGPQPQH
TRBV12-3/TRBV12-4	TRBJ2-1	ASSNLPGQGSYNEQF
TRBV6-1	TRBJ2-1	ASREGGPGEQF
TRBV19	TRBJ1-1	ASSRSREGTEAF
TRBV7-9	TRBJ2-5	ASSARLAGQETQY
TRBV5-1	TRBJ2-7	ASSWDPSGLAGGGYEQY
TRBV3-1	TRBJ1-2	ASSQGTGGHENGYT
TRBV4-1	TRBJ2-7	ASSQDHRYYEQY
TRBV18	TRBJ2-7	ASAGQGNPPYDQY
TRBV5-1	TRBJ2-1	ASRAGPDNEQF
TRBV20-1	TRBJ1-1	SARSGGMNTEAF
TRBV6-5	TRBJ1-1	ASSSGTGVTEAF
TRBV7-2	TRBJ1-2	ASSPWAGEAYGYT
TRBV5-8	TRBJ1-1	ASSHRGYAF
TRBV4-1	TRBJ2-3	ASSQVLAGPTDTQY
TRBV20-1	TRBJ2-5	SVTGVYQETQY
TRBV20-1	TRBJ2-5	SARSARAAQETQY
TRBV24-1	TRBJ2-5	ATSDFGTATQETQY
TRBV4-2	TRBJ1-4	ASSQDPQPGEGEKLF
TRBV24-1	TRBJ2-1	ATSARLADEQF
TRBV12-3/TRBV12-4	TRBJ2-3	ASRDRDPAQY
TRBV12-3/TRBV12-4	TRBJ1-5	ASNPGRIDQPQH
TRBV5-5	TRBJ2-7	ASSSFLTGGFNEQY
TRBV19	TRBJ2-1	ASSIHGQLGLEQF
TRBV5-1	TRBJ2-1	ASNKTGTSINEQF